The 6 T cell receptor beta chains below come from one sample, sequenced in a study of T-cell memory formation after mild COVID-19. TCRdb fed the 5' RACE reads into MiXCR, producing one record per CDR3 protein. The sample shows roughly 250,000 distinct CDR3 sequences, 16% of them seen only once. The specimen was PBMCs or a T cell subset sorted from them (not recorded which). The receptors were gathered from a man aged 18-30 years who had mild COVID-19 (a few samples of this study predate the infection). Cell type and time point are not known.

This clonotype was seen ten or more times. The chain links TRBV7-3 to TRBJ2-3, with no clear D. This CDR3 has 14 amino acids. Germline CDR1 reads SGHTA; CDR2 reads FQGTGA. Trimming cost V 1 base and J 4 bases, with 9 bases left between them. The CDR3 region has the DNA TGTGCCAGCAGCTTAAAGGTCCAGCCAGATACGCAGTATTTT. Protein product: CASSLKVQPDTQYF.

This chain joins TRBV12-3 or TRBV12-4 and TRBJ1-1; D not resolved. V lost 1 base, J lost 6 bases, and 12 bases lay in between. The CDR3 loop spans 14 amino acids. This CDR3 is CASSLGHQAPEAFF. CDR3 coding DNA: TGTGCCAGCAGTTTAGGACACCAGGCGCCTGAAGCTTTCTTT.

This clonotype was counted at least ten times. The chain recombines TRBV29-1 with TRBJ2-1; 7 bases are shared with TRBD2. CDR1 is SQVTM and CDR2 is ANQGSEA in the germline V gene. The V segment lost 7 bases and the J segment 1 base; nucleotides outside the gene matches: 4. The CDR3 is 13 residues long. The CDR3 spells CSAGGRSYNEQFF. In DNA, the CDR3 is TGCAGCGCTGGCGGGAGATCCTACAATGAGCAGTTCTTC.

The chain uses TRBV5-4 and TRBJ2-5; D remains unclear. The germline V gene has CDR1 SGHNT and CDR2 YYREEE (reference sequence). The CDR3 covers 14 residues. V was clipped by 1 base and J by 1 base, with 8 bases between them. DNA for the CDR3: TGTGCCAGCAGCTTGAGACCAGGCCAAGAGACCCAGTACTTC. Translating gives CASSLRPGQETQYF.

There are a few counts of this clonotype. The chain recombines TRBV24-1 with TRBJ1-5; no clear D gene. Germline V lookup: CDR1 KGHDR, CDR2 SFDVKD. The CDR3 sequence is 12 residues long. Trimming stripped 4 bases from V and 5 bases from J, with 5 bases between. The DNA of the CDR3 is TGTGCCACCAGTGAGCTTGATCAGCCCCAGCATTTT. The encoded protein is CATSELDQPQHF.

This clonotype has more than one count but fewer than ten. V and J are TRBV25-1 and TRBJ2-7, with 10 nucleotides matching TRBD1. The V segment lost 2 bases and the J segment 1 base; nucleotides outside the gene matches: 5. Germline values: CDR1 MGHDK, CDR2 SYGVNS. The CDR3 extends over 16 amino acids. The CDR3 loop reads CASSEEDRGASYEQYF. CDR3 nucleotides: TGTGCCAGCAGTGAAGAGGACAGGGGGGCGTCCTACGAGCAGTACTTC.